The 29 T cell receptor beta chains listed next were all sequenced from one sample in a study of siplizumab effects on memory and regulatory T cells. Sequencing was performed with immunoSEQ multiplex PCR; in TCRdb, only in-frame clones are kept and a portion is missing. The table lists just over 50,000 clones, 95% to 97% of them singletons, with around 0.6% in the top ten. Material: naive CD4+ T cells sorted from blood. These TCRs come from a human donor in good health.

The V and J genes are TRBV29-1 and TRBJ1-1; weak D call: TRBD1 (6 bases). The V end was cut by 7 bases, the J end by 3 bases, with 12 bases between. Germline CDR1 reads SQVTM; CDR2 reads ANQGSEA. The CDR3 totals 12 residues. The CDR3 is CSAPGQHTEAFF. The DNA for the CDR3 is TGCAGCGCTCCGGGACAACACACTGAAGCTTTCTTT. Combining the CDR3 with reference TRBV29-1 and TRBJ1-1 gives the whole variable domain SAVISQKPSRDICQRGTSLTIQCQVDSQVTMMFWYRQQPGQSLTLIATANQGSEATYESGFVIDKFPISRPNLTFSTLTVSNMSPEDSSIYLCSAPGQHTEAFFGQGTRLTVV.

The CDR3 bases are TGTGCCAGCAGTTTAAGCCTAGCGGGGACCTACGAGCAGTACTTC. Translation gives CASSLSLAGTYEQYF. The V gene is TRBV28, the J gene TRBJ2-7; the match to TRBD2 covers 9 bases. The CDR3 has 15 residues. Trimming cost V 2 bases and J 2 bases; bases outside gene matches: 4. The V gene's germline CDR1 is MDHEN and CDR2 SYDVKM.

V is TRBV15 and J is TRBJ1-6; no reliable D call. Trimming pared 0 bases from V and 0 bases from J, leaving 3 bases between. The CDR3 covers 15 residues. Germline CDR1 is LNHNV and CDR2 is YYDKDF (reference sequence). CDR3 in amino acids: CATSRDNSYNSPLHF. DNA of the CDR3: TGTGCCACCAGCAGAGACAACTCCTATAATTCACCCCTCCACTTT.

This clone was observed a single time. J is TRBJ1-3 and V is TRBV9; TRBD1 matches 10 bases. CDR3 length: 17 amino acids. V was pared by 1 base and J by 7 bases, with 11 bases of the junction left unmatched. The germline V gene encodes CDR1 SGDLS and CDR2 YYNGEE. This chain's CDR3 is CASSVSKAGTGENTIYF. The CDR3 region has the DNA TGTGCCAGCAGCGTATCAAAGGCGGGGACAGGGGAGAACACCATATATTTT.

This chain connects TRBV5-1 to TRBJ2-6, with 16 bases aligning to TRBD2. The CDR3 totals 23 residues. CDR1 is SGHRS and CDR2 is YFSETQ in the germline V gene. V was pared by 4 bases and J by 0 bases, with 16 bases of the junction left unmatched. In DNA, the CDR3 is TGCGCCAGCAGCAGCTACGGGGGACTAGCGGGAGGGCCGGGGAGCTCTGGGGCCAACGTCCTGACTTTC. The encoded protein is CASSSYGGLAGGPGSSGANVLTF.

J is TRBJ1-5 and V is TRBV6-4, with D tentatively TRBD1 (6 bases). The CDR3 sequence is 16 residues long. The ends were cut back, 2 bases at V and 0 bases at J, with 11 bases in the middle. CDR1 and CDR2 from the germline V gene are MRHNA and SNTAGT. CDR3 DNA: TGTGCCAGCAGTGACCCGGGACATTATAGCAATCAGCCCCAGCATTTT. Protein: CASSDPGHYSNQPQHF.

The chain has TRBV5-1 and TRBJ2-2; no clear D. This CDR3 is built from 15 residues. Germline CDR1 SGHRS, CDR2 YFSETQ. Trimming cost V 1 base and J 6 bases, with 13 bases left between them. The CDR3 is CASSLLGHGAGELFF. In nucleotides, the CDR3 is TGCGCCAGCAGCTTGCTGGGCCATGGAGCCGGGGAGCTGTTTTTT.

This clone was detected only once. The CDR3 loop reads CASGLLTPLGGDSNYGYTF. CDR3 DNA: TGTGCTAGTGGTTTGTTGACCCCGCTCGGGGGGGACAGTAACTATGGCTACACCTTC. This sequence joins TRBV12-5 and TRBJ1-2; TRBD1 matches 7 bases. Trimming removed 2 bases from V and 1 base from J; junction bases left unmatched: 16. CDR3 size: 19 residues. Germline V gene sequence: CDR1 LGHNT, CDR2 FRNRAP.

CDR3: CASSKSKDQTESSYEQYF. The CDR3 region has the DNA TGTGCCAGCAGCAAGTCAAAGGACCAGACAGAGAGCTCCTACGAGCAGTACTTC. This chain connects TRBV21-1 to TRBJ2-7; the table's D gene call, TRBD1, was not cross checked with the DNA. TRBV21-1 is labeled a pseudogene. This CDR3 contains 18 residues.

V gene TRBV20-1 combines with J gene TRBJ2-7; TRBD2 aligns across 8 bases. The CDR3 is 11 residues long. Per the germline V gene, CDR1 is DFQATT and CDR2 is SNEGSKA (reference sequence). CDR3 DNA sequence: TGCAGCGTCGGGGGGGGCGGAGAGCAGTACTTC. This translates into CSVGGGGEQYF.

The chain employs TRBV11-2 and TRBJ1-5, with D tentatively TRBD1 (6 bases). Germline loops: CDR1 SGHAT, CDR2 FQNNGV. V lost 6 bases to trimming and J lost 9 bases, with 12 bases between them. This CDR3 is built from 12 residues. This chain's CDR3 is CASRRKGGPQHF. The CDR3 coding sequence is TGTGCCAGCAGACGTAAAGGGGGGCCCCAGCATTTT.

This rearrangement joins TRBV11-3 to TRBJ2-1, with 7 bases aligning to TRBD2. The V gene's germline CDR1 is SGHNT and CDR2 YENEEA. The V segment lost 1 base and the J segment 4 bases; nucleotides outside the gene matches: 13. This CDR3 is built from 18 residues. The CDR3 reads CASSLGYDSGGRYNEQFF. The CDR3 DNA is TGTGCCAGCAGCTTAGGATATGATTCGGGGGGACGGTACAATGAGCAGTTCTTC.

The chain links TRBV9 to TRBJ2-1, with TRBD2 identical over 7 bases. This CDR3 comprises 15 residues. V trimming: 4 bases; J trimming: 4 bases; junction bases outside the gene matches: 8. From germline, CDR1 is SGDLS and CDR2 YYNGEE. DNA for the CDR3: TGTGCCAGCAGCTTCGGACTAGTCAGTTACAATGAGCAGTTCTTC. Protein: CASSFGLVSYNEQFF.

The rearrangement uses TRBV5-6 and TRBJ2-3; 7 nucleotides line up with TRBD2. Germline V CDR1 and CDR2: SGHDT, YYEEEE. The CDR3 sequence is 15 residues long. The V segment lost 0 bases and the J segment 6 bases; nucleotides outside the gene matches: 7. CDR3 protein: CASSLGLARTDTQYF. The CDR3 coding sequence is TGTGCCAGCAGCTTGGGACTAGCCCGGACCGATACGCAGTATTTT.

The gene calls are TRBV6-1 and TRBJ1-3; D not certain. The ends were cut back, 8 bases at V and 2 bases at J, with 10 bases in the middle. CDR3 size: 13 residues. The germline gives CDR1 MNHNS, CDR2 SASEGT. The CDR3 nucleotides are TGTGCCAGCCAGACGGAGACTGGAAACACCATATATTTT. This gives the protein CASQTETGNTIYF.

As to this clone: A junction end diverges from the germline sequence, so it may reflect a read error. V usage is TRBV2 and J usage is TRBJ1-2; D remains ambiguous. The CDR3 has 18 residues. Germline V gives CDR1 SNHLY, CDR2 FYNNEI. CDR3 DNA sequence: TGTGCCAGCAGCGAAGCGCTTCTCCAGCCGCTAAGGTGGTATGGCTACACCTTC. Amino acid sequence: CASSEALLQPLRWYGYTF.

The chain couples TRBV11-3 to TRBJ2-1; D call uncertain. V was clipped by 2 bases and J by 4 bases, with 12 bases between them. Germline CDR1 is SGHNT and CDR2 is YENEEA. There are 15 residues in the CDR3. The CDR3 loop is CASSLTSQPYNEQFF. The CDR3 region has the DNA TGTGCCAGCAGCTTAACATCCCAGCCATACAATGAGCAGTTCTTC.

The V gene is TRBV12-5, the J gene TRBJ1-1, with D unclear. The CDR3 runs 15 residues. Trimming removed 6 bases at V and 4 bases at J, with 18 bases between. Germline V gene data show CDR1 as LGHNT and CDR2 as FRNRAP. The CDR3 reads CASGLARREGTEAFF. The CDR3 coding sequence is TGTGCTAGTGGCCTAGCCAGGCGGGAGGGCACTGAAGCTTTCTTT. The variable domain in full, with the rest retrieved from reference TRBV12-5 and TRBJ1-1, is DARVTQTPRHKVTEMGQEVTMRCQPILGHNTVFWYRQTMMQGLELLAYFRNRAPLDDSGMPKDRFSAEMPDATLATLKIQPSEPRDSAVYFCASGLARREGTEAFFGQGTRLTVV.

The chain uses TRBV4-1 and TRBJ2-3, with D uncertain. CDR3 size: 15 residues. CDR1 is MGHRA and CDR2 is YSYEKL in the germline V gene. Trimming cost V 1 base and J 1 base, with 9 bases left between them. CDR3 coding DNA: TGCGCCAGCAGCCAAGCCGTGCTAGGCACAGATACGCAGTATTTT. Translating it yields CASSQAVLGTDTQYF.

This clone was seen a single time. This chain uses TRBV6-1 with TRBJ2-1; D is possibly TRBD2 (6 bases). V was pared by 3 bases and J by 8 bases, with 17 bases between. The CDR3 contains 15 residues. CDR1 and CDR2 from the germline V gene are MNHNS and SASEGT. Here the CDR3 reads CASSDLPGERHEQFF. The CDR3 DNA reads as TGTGCCAGCAGTGATTTGCCGGGAGAGCGACATGAGCAGTTCTTC.

The V call is TRBV7-2, the J call TRBJ1-3; D gene unclear. V was clipped by 1 base and J by 0 bases, with 7 bases between them. Germline values: CDR1 SGHTA, CDR2 FQGNSA. The CDR3 totals 15 residues. The CDR3 spells CASSLVGSSGNTIYF. For the CDR3, the DNA is TGTGCCAGCAGCTTAGTGGGCAGCTCTGGAAACACCATATATTTT. Full variable domain (rest looked up from reference TRBV7-2 and TRBJ1-3): GAGVSQSPSNKVTEKGKDVELRCDPISGHTALYWYRQSLGQGLEFLIYFQGNSAPDKSGLPSDRFSAERTGGSVSTLTIQRTQQEDSAVYLCASSLVGSSGNTIYFGEGSWLTVV.

This chain links TRBV30 with TRBJ2-7; possible D gene TRBD1, 6 bases. Germline loops: CDR1 GTSNPN, CDR2 SVGIG (reference sequence). V was trimmed by 2 bases and J by 3 bases, leaving 11 bases between them. The CDR3 length is 13 residues. This CDR3 is CAWSRDTLYEQYF. The DNA of the CDR3 is TGTGCCTGGAGTCGGGACACGCTCTACGAGCAGTACTTC.

The V call is TRBV7-3, the J call TRBJ2-1; 8 positions agree with TRBD1. Per germline, CDR1 SGHTA and CDR2 FQGTGA. The junction had 7 bases not matched to a gene; V was cut back by 4 bases and J by 2 bases. The CDR3 is made up of 16 amino acids. Written as DNA, the CDR3 is TGTGCCAGCAGCTCCACCTCGACAGGGGCCTACAATGAGCAGTTCTTC. Its translation is CASSSTSTGAYNEQFF.

CDR3 in DNA: TGTGCCAGCAGCTTCAGTCGGACTAGCGGGAGTAAAGAGACCCAGTACTTC. Its translation is CASSFSRTSGSKETQYF. The chain is built from TRBV5-5 and TRBJ2-5; 13 nucleotides align to TRBD2. There are 17 residues in the CDR3. J gave up 3 bases and V 2 bases, and 7 bases lay outside the gene matches. Looked up from germline, CDR1 is SGHKS and CDR2 is YYEKEE (reference sequence).

The chain employs TRBV7-3 and TRBJ2-2, with D maybe TRBD1 (6 bases). Germline V gene sequence: CDR1 SGHTA, CDR2 FQGTGA. Trimming pared 5 bases from V and 7 bases from J, leaving 17 bases between. The CDR3 totals 15 residues. CDR3 residues: CASSPNQGSGGELFF. The CDR3 nucleotides read TGTGCCAGCAGCCCTAACCAGGGGTCGGGCGGGGAGCTGTTTTTT. The variable domain in full, completed from reference TRBV7-3 and TRBJ2-2, reads GAGVSQTPSNKVTEKGKYVELRCDPISGHTALYWYRQSLGQGPEFLIYFQGTGAADDSGLPNDRFFAVRPEGSVSTLKIQRTERGDSAVYLCASSPNQGSGGELFFGEGSRLTVL.

The chain combines TRBV5-1 with TRBJ2-2; D unresolved. The length of the CDR3 is 14 residues. Germline V lookup: CDR1 SGHRS, CDR2 YFSETQ. The ends were cut back, 1 base at V and 4 bases at J, with 8 bases in the middle. CDR3 nucleotide sequence: TGCGCCAGCAGCTTGTATCCGGCCACCGGGGAGCTGTTTTTT. It specifies CASSLYPATGELFF. Filled out from reference TRBV5-1 and TRBJ2-2, the complete variable domain reads KAGVTQTPRYLIKTRGQQVTLSCSPISGHRSVSWYQQTPGQGLQFLFEYFSETQRNKGNFPGRFSGRQFSNSRSEMNVSTLELGDSALYLCASSLYPATGELFFGEGSRLTVL.

The chain has TRBV11-3 and TRBJ2-3; D is undetermined. The CDR3 totals 14 residues. With 3 bases removed from V and 2 bases from J, the gap between germline ends came to 9 bases. Per the germline V gene, CDR1 is SGHNT and CDR2 is YENEEA. CDR3 sequence reads: CASSLADSTDTQYF. In DNA form, the CDR3 reads TGTGCCAGCAGCTTGGCCGATTCCACAGATACGCAGTATTTT.

V gene TRBV5-4 combines with J gene TRBJ1-3, with TRBD1 matching 9 bases. CDR3 length: 16 amino acids. Per the germline V gene, CDR1 is SGHNT and CDR2 is YYREEE (reference sequence). V gave up 4 bases and J gave up 2 bases; unmatched junction bases: 7. The chain's CDR3 is CASSLTGGLTGNTIYF. In DNA form, the CDR3 reads TGTGCCAGCAGCCTGACAGGGGGTCTAACTGGAAACACCATATATTTT.

The rearrangement links TRBV10-1 to TRBJ2-1; 8 positions agree with TRBD2. V dropped 3 bases and J dropped 4; count of bases not matched to a gene: 5. The CDR3 runs 15 residues. Germline loops: CDR1 WNHNN, CDR2 SYGVQD (reference sequence). CDR3 loop: CASSDPSGSYNEQFF. CDR3 nucleotide sequence: TGCGCCAGCAGTGATCCCAGCGGGAGTTACAATGAGCAGTTCTTC.